Included here is one T cell receptor (beta chain) sequence, with context. Its specificity is not known. The PCR made use of 60 Vbeta and 13 Jbeta primers. Profiled with immunoSEQ multiplex PCR; TCRdb holds only in-frame clones, not every one. The sample records approximately 110,000 clones, 65% to 80% being singletons. The CDR3 covers 15 residues. Germline CDR1 is LNHDA and CDR2 is SQIVND (reference sequence). Trimming took 5 bases from V and 0 from J, leaving 13 bases between them. This entry comes from a study of cytomegalovirus exposure and HLA in healthy donors. Whole-study context: As released early, the data held around 80 million unique TCRs from HLA-typed donors. General observations from the study: TRBV6-2, TRBV6-3 and some other V segments were excluded as indistinguishable. Investigators reported about 160 TCR beta chains as tied to cytomegalovirus.

The genes are TRBV19 and TRBJ1-1, with D uncertain. What was sequenced was PBMCs. The clonotype comes from a female donor in good health and CMV-seropositive. CDR3 amino acids: CASSPRQVVNTEAFF. The CDR3 DNA reads TGTGCCAGTAGTCCCAGGCAGGTAGTGAACACTGAAGCTTTCTTT.